This T cell receptor (beta chain) is from a study of T-cell reconstitution after alpha-beta-depleted transplantation in children. Regarding the study as a whole: After transplant, at about two months, alpha-beta T cells were reportedly derived from several hundred expanded graft clones.

This clonotype was recorded many times. Its antigen is not known. The germline CDR1 and CDR2 sequences are SGHRS and YFSETQ. CDR3 size: 13 residues. V was pared by 3 bases and J by 3 bases, with 2 bases of the junction left unmatched. During its preparation, the TCRbeta library received unique molecular identifiers. MiXCR, applied by TCRdb to the PCR reads, yields one record per CDR3 protein. The sample contains around 31,000 distinct CDR3 sequences, under 8% of which appear only once. The specimen was peripheral blood, collected 60 days after TCRalphabeta/CD19-depleted stem cell transplant. The J gene is TRBJ2-7, the V gene TRBV5-1; TRBD2 aligns across 8 bases. This clonotype originated in a child less than two years old who had a stem cell transplant for acute myeloid leukemia, so the T cells may come from the graft donor. This chain's CDR3 is CASSSGTSYEQYF. CDR3 coding DNA: TGCGCCAGCAGCTCCGGGACTAGCTACGAGCAGTACTTC.